Shown below are 14 T cell receptor beta chains from a single sample sequenced in a study of molecular identifiers for immune sequencing clone quantification. TCRdb re-called the PCR reads with MiXCR, one entry per CDR3 protein. In the table there are about 320,000 distinct CDR3 sequences, 20% to 25% of which are singletons. The sequencing input was naive CD8+ T cells from blood, with Jurkat cell RNA spiked in. Subset meaning: FACS-sorted CD8+CD4-CCR7+CD45RA+ naive T cells. The source is a human donor in good health. Some libraries in this study had Jurkat cell RNA spiked in.

The chain couples TRBV19 to TRBJ2-5; tentative D call: TRBD1 (5 bases). Germline CDR1 LNHDA, CDR2 SQIVND (reference sequence). CDR3 length: 14 residues. Trimming took off 9 bases at V and 2 bases at J, with 16 bases between the two ends. The CDR3 loop reads CARHGHLRQETQYF. Here the CDR3 DNA reads TGTGCCAGGCACGGACACTTGAGACAAGAGACCCAGTACTTC.

A note on this clonotype: This sequence may be a read error, since a much larger clone differs from it by one base. The missing conserved phenylalanine or tryptophan at the end of this CDR3 makes a read error likely. CDR3 DNA sequence: TGTGCCAGTACTCCTGGGGTAAACACTGAAGCTTTCCTT. It is translated as CASTPGVNTEAFL. The V gene is TRBV19, the J gene TRBJ1-1, with unresolved D. V was pared by 7 bases and J by 2 bases, with 11 bases between. The CDR3 is 13 amino acids. Germline CDR1 LNHDA, CDR2 SQIVND (reference sequence).

V is TRBV4-1 and J is TRBJ2-7; 8 bases match TRBD2. The CDR3 has 16 residues. V gave up 1 base and J gave up 3 bases; unmatched junction bases: 8. Germline assignment: CDR1 MGHRA and CDR2 YSYEKL. CDR3 in DNA: TGCGCCAGCAGCCAAGCCGGGGGGGGGATGGGCTACGAGCAGTACTTC. It encodes CASSQAGGGMGYEQYF.

This clonotype was found many times. The chain carries TRBV21-1 and TRBJ2-5; the table's D call of TRBD1 was not tested on the DNA. TRBV21-1 is deemed a pseudogene. There are 15 residues in the CDR3. The CDR3 DNA follows: TGTGCCAGCAGCAGCCTGGACAGAAAGCAAAGGACCCAGTACTTC. Translating it yields CASSSLDRKQRTQYF.

Many counts were recorded for this clonotype. The rearrangement links TRBV5-1 to TRBJ2-5; perhaps TRBD1 as D (5 bases). V was pared by 0 bases and J by 5 bases, with 14 bases between. The CDR3 contains 15 residues. Germline V gene sequence: CDR1 SGHRS, CDR2 YFSETQ. CDR3 nucleotide sequence: TGCGCCAGCAGCTTGGAACCAGGGATGAAGGAGACCCAGTACTTC. The encoded protein is CASSLEPGMKETQYF.

This clonotype was seen at least ten times. The rearrangement joins TRBV19 to TRBJ2-3, with D perhaps matching TRBD2 (6 bases). From germline, CDR1 is LNHDA and CDR2 SQIVND (reference sequence). V shed 3 bases and J shed 0 bases, with 13 bases lying between them. The CDR3 contains 16 residues. The CDR3: CASSISDGGSTDTQYF. The CDR3, as DNA: TGTGCCAGTAGTATTTCAGACGGAGGGAGCACAGATACGCAGTATTTT.

About this clonotype: This could be a read error, since a much larger clone is one nucleotide away. This rearrangement joins TRBV28 to TRBJ1-1; D might be TRBD1 (5 bases). The CDR3 is 18 residues long. Deletions cut 6 bases from V and 4 bases from J, with 27 bases between. Looked up from germline, CDR1 is MDHEN and CDR2 is SYDVKM. The DNA of the CDR3 is TGTGCCAGCAGCCTAAAGACGGTTTTGACAGTAATAGGCACTGAAGCTTTCTTT. As protein: CASSLKTVLTVIGTEAFF.

This clonotype was seen ten or more times. V gene TRBV7-6 combines with J gene TRBJ1-3, with D perhaps TRBD1 (6 bases). There are 15 residues in the CDR3. V was trimmed by 6 bases and J by 4 bases, leaving 16 bases between them. CDR1 and CDR2 from the germline V gene are SGHVS and FNYEAQ. The CDR3 region is CASSHDRTPGNTIYF. The CDR3 nucleotides are TGTGCCAGCAGTCACGACAGGACGCCAGGAAACACCATATATTTT.

On this clonotype itself: A much bigger clone sits one base away, suggesting this may be a read error. This chain joins TRBV20-1 and TRBJ1-1; no definite D call. Looked up from germline, CDR1 is DFQATT and CDR2 is SNEGSKA (reference sequence). This CDR3 is built from 12 residues. CDR3 protein: CGARSEDAEAFF. In nucleotides, the CDR3 is TGCGGTGCTAGATCCGAAGACGCTGAAGCTTTCTTT.

The sample holds many counts of this clonotype. The CDR3 protein is CASSFGQGIETQYF. In nucleotides, the CDR3 is TGCGCCAGCAGCTTTGGACAGGGGATAGAGACCCAGTACTTC. The rearrangement uses TRBV5-1 and TRBJ2-5; 9 bases match TRBD1. CDR3 size: 14 residues. The ends lost 2 bases at V and 4 bases at J; junction bases unmatched: 3. The germline gives CDR1 SGHRS, CDR2 YFSETQ.

The chain combines TRBV27 with TRBJ2-7, with D possibly matching TRBD1 (6 bases). Germline CDR1 is MNHEY and CDR2 is SMNVEV (reference sequence). The CDR3 has 15 residues. V lost 0 bases to trimming and J lost 4 bases, with 13 bases between them. For the CDR3, the DNA is TGTGCCAGCAGTTTATCGTGGGCAGGGACATACGAGCAGTACTTC. As protein: CASSLSWAGTYEQYF.

Turning to this clonotype: A much larger clone is a single base away; this may be a read error. The chain uses TRBV27 and TRBJ1-5; 10 bases align to TRBD1. CDR1 MNHEY and CDR2 SMNVEV come from the germline V gene (reference sequence). This CDR3 is 15 amino acids long. The CDR3 here is CAGSLWGQGTQPQHF. CDR3 sequence (DNA): TGTGCCGGCAGTTTATGGGGACAGGGGACGCAGCCCCAGCATTTT.

This clonotype occurred many times. J is TRBJ2-5 and V is TRBV20-1, with 7 bases aligning to TRBD1. The length of the CDR3 is 15 residues. CDR1 DFQATT and CDR2 SNEGSKA come from the germline V gene (reference sequence). The V and J ends lost 0 bases and 1 base, in that order; junction bases with no gene match: 5. The CDR3 region is CSAREQGNFQETQYF. The CDR3 coding sequence is TGCAGTGCTAGAGAACAGGGGAACTTCCAAGAGACCCAGTACTTC.

In its sample, this clonotype was seen many times. V is TRBV29-1 and J is TRBJ2-3, with no clear D. Germline V lookup: CDR1 SQVTM, CDR2 ANQGSEA. The CDR3 is 11 amino acids. Trimming shortened V by 7 bases and J by 8 bases, and 13 bases separated the two germline ends. The CDR3 bases are TGCAGCGCCCTGACCGCAGGTACGCAGTATTTT. It codes for CSALTAGTQYF.